These 30 T cell receptor beta chains originate from one sample sequenced in a study of T cell repertoires in cytomegalovirus infection. Antigens for these TCRs are unknown. TCRdb called the reads again in MiXCR, with one record for every CDR3 protein. The sample holds about 20,000 distinct CDR3 sequences, 35% to 45% seen once. The material sequenced was CD8+ T cells from cultured PBMCs, taken from culture after CMV antigen stimulation. Every receptor here comes from a human donor in good health (CMV status not recorded). Some clones in this sample may be carry-over from other donors' samples.

The CDR3 sequence: CASSPNRAEAFF. In DNA form, the CDR3 reads TGTGCCAGCTCACCAAACAGGGCTGAAGCTTTCTTT. The gene calls are TRBV18 and TRBJ1-1, with D maybe TRBD1 (6 bases). V lost 2 bases and J 6 bases, leaving 7 bases between the germline ends. The CDR3 contains 12 residues. Germline V lookup: CDR1 KGHSH, CDR2 LQKENI.

Ten or more counts support this clonotype. This sequence joins TRBV30 and TRBJ2-3, with a tentative D call TRBD1 (6 bases). Germline lookup yields CDR1 GTSNPN and CDR2 SVGIG (reference sequence). The V end was cut by 5 bases, the J end by 4 bases, with 13 bases between. The length of the CDR3 is 13 residues. The CDR3 reads CAWDLTGPDTQYF. CDR3 nucleotides: TGTGCCTGGGACCTTACAGGGCCAGATACGCAGTATTTT.

CDR3 loop: CASGGDTEAFF. As DNA, the CDR3 is TGTGCCAGCGGAGGGGACACTGAAGCTTTCTTT. The V gene is TRBV11-3, the J gene TRBJ1-1, with TRBD1 as a possible D gene (5 bases). CDR3 length: 11 residues. V gave up 8 bases and J gave up 3 bases, with 7 bases separating them. The germline CDR1 and CDR2 sequences are SGHNT and YENEEA.

J is TRBJ2-3 and V is TRBV7-2; D gene ambiguous. V was cut by 4 bases and J by 2 bases, with 16 bases left in between. CDR3 length: 16 amino acids. Germline CDR1 and CDR2: SGHTA and FQGNSA. The CDR3 loop is CASSYTQSQITDTQYF. In DNA form, the CDR3 reads TGTGCCAGCAGCTACACACAGTCACAGATCACAGATACGCAGTATTTT.

This clonotype was seen a handful of times. V is TRBV27 and J is TRBJ2-7, with D maybe TRBD1 (5 bases). Germline-derived CDR1 and CDR2 are MNHEY and SMNVEV (reference sequence). The CDR3 totals 14 residues. Trimming left V 1 base short and J 3 bases short, with 10 bases between. DNA of the CDR3: TGTGCCAGCAGTTTATTGGGGCCGAACTACGAGCAGTACTTC. Translation: CASSLLGPNYEQYF.

This clonotype occurred a few times. The V and J genes are TRBV7-2 and TRBJ2-1, with 9 positions matching TRBD2. After removal of 5 bases from V and 5 bases from J, the junction contained 10 bases not matched to a gene. Germline loops: CDR1 SGHTA, CDR2 FQGNSA. This CDR3 region has 16 residues. CDR3: CASSPPVAGEDNEQFF. The CDR3 DNA sequence: TGTGCCAGCAGCCCTCCCGTAGCGGGAGAGGACAATGAGCAGTTCTTC.

The table lists this clonotype with a few counts. This chain joins TRBV11-2 and TRBJ1-1; no reliable D call. The ends were cut back, 0 bases at V and 5 bases at J, with 7 bases in the middle. The germline CDR1 and CDR2 sequences are SGHAT and FQNNGV. This CDR3 is built from 13 residues. CDR3 amino acids: CASSLEGVTEAFF. The CDR3 nucleotides are TGTGCCAGCAGCTTAGAAGGCGTAACTGAAGCTTTCTTT.

The chain carries TRBV2 and TRBJ2-2, with TRBD1 identical over 8 bases. Germline CDR1 is SNHLY and CDR2 is FYNNEI. Germline trimming cut 5 bases from V and 1 base from J; bases unmatched to any gene: 9. The CDR3 length is 17 residues. CDR3 in amino acids: CASSRRQGRGNTGELFF. DNA of the CDR3: TGTGCCAGCAGTCGCCGACAGGGGAGAGGGAACACCGGGGAGCTGTTTTTT.

The J gene is TRBJ2-2, the V gene TRBV19, with D hard to call. The CDR3 spans 14 residues. Trimming left V 6 bases short and J 10 bases short, with 18 bases between. Looked up from germline, CDR1 is LNHDA and CDR2 is SQIVND (reference sequence). CDR3 sequence reads: CASSPPAVPKELFF. CDR3 coding DNA: TGTGCCAGTAGCCCACCGGCAGTACCGAAGGAGCTGTTTTTT.

This clonotype was seen once. The chain has TRBV4-1 and TRBJ2-3, with a possible D match to TRBD2 (6 bases). V gave up 0 bases and J gave up 2 bases, with 21 bases separating them. Germline lookup yields CDR1 MGHRA and CDR2 YSYEKL. The CDR3 has 19 amino acids. CDR3 sequence reads: CASSQESAGTPSPTDTQYF. In DNA, the CDR3 is TGCGCCAGCAGCCAAGAGTCCGCGGGAACCCCCTCTCCCACAGATACGCAGTATTTT.

The rearrangement links TRBV4-3 to TRBJ2-2; a weak D match, TRBD2 (5 bases). V was pared by 0 bases and J by 7 bases, with 9 bases between. The CDR3 runs to 14 residues. Germline loops: CDR1 LGHNA, CDR2 YSLEER. CDR3 bases: TGCGCCAGCAGCCAAGAGGAGGTTGGCGGGGAGCTGTTTTTT. Its translation is CASSQEEVGGELFF.

V gene TRBV6-2 or TRBV6-3 combines with J gene TRBJ2-2, with TRBD2 matching 9 bases. After removal of 1 base from V and 4 bases from J, the junction contained 4 bases not matched to a gene. Germline loops: CDR1 MNHEY, CDR2 SVGEGT. CDR3 length: 16 amino acids. CDR3 loop: CASSYFRSGSTGELFF. CDR3 bases: TGTGCCAGCAGTTACTTTCGTAGCGGGAGCACCGGGGAGCTGTTTTTT.

This chain connects TRBV7-8 to TRBJ2-3, with a possible D match to TRBD1 (5 bases). CDR3 length: 15 residues. V was cut by 6 bases and J by 3 bases, with 16 bases left in between. Per germline, CDR1 SGHVS and CDR2 FQNEAQ. The chain's CDR3 is CASRNAGMLTDTQYF. The CDR3 DNA reads as TGTGCCAGCAGAAATGCAGGGATGTTGACAGATACGCAGTATTTT.

The V gene is TRBV4-1, the J gene TRBJ2-2; 11 bases map to TRBD2. The CDR3 sequence is 16 residues long. CDR1 and CDR2 (germline): MGHRA, YSYEKL. V gave up 0 bases and J gave up 8 bases; unmatched junction bases: 5. The CDR3, as DNA: TGCGCCAGCAGCCAAGATCTAGCGGGGGGATATGGGGAGCTGTTTTTT. Amino acid sequence: CASSQDLAGGYGELFF.

This chain connects TRBV9 to TRBJ2-5; the match to TRBD2 covers 7 bases. The CDR3 extends over 14 amino acids. With 4 bases clipped from V and 2 bases from J, the junction kept 5 bases outside the gene matches. Germline CDR1 SGDLS, CDR2 YYNGEE. Here the CDR3 reads CASSPRTRQETQYF. The CDR3 DNA sequence: TGTGCCAGCAGCCCCCGGACTAGACAAGAGACCCAGTACTTC.

This clonotype has more than one count but fewer than ten. The chain links TRBV6-5 to TRBJ1-5; D might be TRBD1 (5 bases). CDR1 is MNHEY and CDR2 is SVGAGI in the germline V gene. V lost 6 bases and J 3 bases, leaving 12 bases between the germline ends. CDR3 length: 14 amino acids. The CDR3, as DNA: TGTGCCAGCAGCCGCACGGGGACCAATCAGCCCCAGCATTTT. Translated: CASSRTGTNQPQHF.

In this sample, this clonotype turned up many times. The rearrangement joins TRBV7-8 to TRBJ2-3; no clear D. Trimming removed 3 bases from V and 3 bases from J, with 19 bases in between. Germline assignment: CDR1 SGHVS and CDR2 FQNEAQ. The CDR3 contains 17 residues. CDR3 DNA: TGTGCCAGCAGCTTTAGGGCCTCAATTGTAGTGACAGATACGCAGTATTTT. Translating gives CASSFRASIVVTDTQYF.

This clonotype was observed a handful of times. This sequence joins TRBV12-3 or TRBV12-4 and TRBJ1-1; D ambiguous. The CDR3 extends over 12 amino acids. V was pared by 6 bases and J by 9 bases, with 14 bases between. CDR3 protein: CASSPGEGKAFF. The CDR3 DNA sequence: TGTGCCAGCAGCCCGGGAGAGGGCAAAGCTTTCTTT.

This clonotype showed up many times. The chain combines TRBV7-8 with TRBJ1-4, with a possible D match to TRBD1 (5 bases). Trimming took off 4 bases at V and 5 bases at J, with 29 bases between the two ends. CDR3 length: 20 residues. Germline CDR1 SGHVS, CDR2 FQNEAQ. The DNA of the CDR3 is TGTGCCAGCAGCTCTAGGGGCTTGGGGGTTACGCCCGCTTTGAATGAAAAACTGTTTTTT. Protein: CASSSRGLGVTPALNEKLFF.

This clonotype was picked up a small number of times. V and J are TRBV7-2 and TRBJ1-5; D is possibly TRBD1 (5 bases). The CDR3 consists of 14 residues. Trimming pared 0 bases from V and 7 bases from J, leaving 10 bases between. Per germline, CDR1 SGHTA and CDR2 FQGNSA. CDR3 loop: CASSLAGEGQPQHF. The CDR3 DNA reads TGTGCCAGCAGCTTAGCGGGGGAAGGGCAGCCCCAGCATTTT. The complete variable domain, with remaining parts taken from reference TRBV7-2 and TRBJ1-5, reads GAGVSQSPSNKVTEKGKDVELRCDPISGHTALYWYRQSLGQGLEFLIYFQGNSAPDKSGLPSDRFSAERTGGSVSTLTIQRTQQEDSAVYLCASSLAGEGQPQHFGDGTRLSIL.

This chain uses TRBV7-2 with TRBJ2-7, with D perhaps being TRBD1 or TRBD2 (5 bases each). Trimming pared 0 bases from V and 5 bases from J, leaving 5 bases between. Germline CDR1 SGHTA, CDR2 FQGNSA. The CDR3 consists of 12 residues. The CDR3 sequence: CASSLAGDEQYF. The CDR3 region has the DNA TGTGCCAGCAGCTTAGCGGGGGACGAGCAGTACTTC.

This chain uses TRBV20-1 with TRBJ2-7; TRBD1 matches 8 bases. Germline V gene lookup returns CDR1 DFQATT and CDR2 SNEGSKA (reference sequence). CDR3 length equals 13 residues. Unmatched junction bases numbered 4, after V lost 6 bases and J lost 0 bases. The CDR3 DNA follows: TGCAGTGCCGAGGACAGGGTCTCCTACGAGCAGTACTTC. This encodes CSAEDRVSYEQYF.

Written as DNA, the CDR3 is TGCGCCAGCAAGGCCGGGGGGACCCAGTACTTC. This codes for CASKAGGTQYF. The V gene is TRBV4-1, the J gene TRBJ2-5, with D possibly being TRBD2 (6 bases). Germline loops: CDR1 MGHRA, CDR2 YSYEKL. CDR3 length: 11 amino acids. V dropped 7 bases and J dropped 7 bases, with 10 bases sitting between them.

This clonotype came up a few times. Here the CDR3 reads CASSSRPSVGYEQYF. CDR3 nucleotides: TGTGCCAGCAGCTCCCGTCCTAGCGTCGGCTACGAGCAGTACTTC. The chain employs TRBV7-8 and TRBJ2-7, with D perhaps matching TRBD2 (6 bases). This CDR3 comprises 15 residues. Germline V CDR1 and CDR2: SGHVS, FQNEAQ. V lost 4 bases and J lost 3, with 16 bases in between. The variable domain in full, completed from reference TRBV7-8 and TRBJ2-7, reads GAGVSQSPRYKVAKRGQDVALRCDPISGHVSLFWYQQALGQGPEFLTYFQNEAQLDKSGLPSDRFFAERPEGSVSTLKIQRTQQEDSAVYLCASSSRPSVGYEQYFGPGTRLTVT.

This clonotype was observed a few times. This sequence joins TRBV12-3 or TRBV12-4 and TRBJ1-1; tentatively, D is TRBD1 (5 bases). The CDR3 extends over 11 amino acids. The V end was cut by 9 bases, the J end by 8 bases, with 13 bases between. CDR3 in DNA: TGTGCCAGTACGGGAAGGGGCGAAGCTTTCTTT. It specifies CASTGRGEAFF.

The rearrangement uses TRBV12-3 or TRBV12-4 and TRBJ1-1; D perhaps matches TRBD1 (6 bases). This CDR3 contains 12 residues. The V end was cut by 9 bases, the J end by 3 bases, with 11 bases between. DNA of the CDR3: TGTGCCAGTAGACAGGAGGACACTGAAGCTTTCTTT. Residues: CASRQEDTEAFF.

This chain connects TRBV20-1 to TRBJ2-7, with 7 bases matching TRBD2. The V segment lost 0 bases and the J segment 5 bases; nucleotides outside the gene matches: 7. The CDR3 spans 14 residues. Germline V gene lookup returns CDR1 DFQATT and CDR2 SNEGSKA (reference sequence). CDR3 nucleotides: TGCAGTGCTAGAGATTGGGCGGGAGCTCACGAGCAGTACTTC. It codes for CSARDWAGAHEQYF.

The chain is built from TRBV27 and TRBJ1-1; TRBD1 might be the D (6 bases). The CDR3 length is 15 residues. The germline V gene encodes CDR1 MNHEY and CDR2 SMNVEV (reference sequence). V lost 2 bases to trimming and J lost 13 bases, with 23 bases between them. The CDR3: CASSLAPGQFQILFF. Here the CDR3 DNA reads TGTGCCAGCAGTTTAGCCCCCGGACAGTTTCAAATCCTTTTCTTT.

The chain links TRBV10-2 to TRBJ2-1; 7 nucleotides match TRBD1. The CDR3 is made up of 12 amino acids. CDR1 and CDR2 (germline): WSHSY, SAAADI. Trimming removed 10 bases from V and 3 bases from J; junction bases left unmatched: 3. The CDR3 DNA sequence: TGCGCCACCAGACAGGGCTACAATGAGCAGTTCTTC. This encodes CATRQGYNEQFF.

The V call is TRBV7-8, the J call TRBJ1-6; possible D gene TRBD1, 5 bases. Trimming shortened V by 5 bases and J by 9 bases, and 17 bases separated the two germline ends. Per the germline V gene, CDR1 is SGHVS and CDR2 is FQNEAQ. The CDR3 loop spans 15 amino acids. This CDR3 is CASSIGQGAASPLHF. The CDR3 DNA is TGTGCCAGCAGCATAGGACAAGGGGCGGCTTCACCCCTCCACTTT.